The 21 T cell receptor beta chains below come from one sample, sequenced in a study. The sorted Tregs were CD4+CD25+CD127-/low cells. One entry per CDR3 protein results from TCRdb running MiXCR on the 5' RACE reads. This sample carries 9,000 or so distinct CDR3 sequences, under 40% of them seen once, and the ten largest clones take 5.6%. Sequenced input: Tregs sorted from blood. Source of these receptors: a female donor with breast cancer.

This clonotype was detected a few times. The chain has TRBV12-3 or TRBV12-4 and TRBJ1-5; D uncertain. The CDR3 has 12 amino acids. V was cut by 4 bases and J by 4 bases, with 5 bases left in between. The CDR3 is CASSWGNQPQHF. The CDR3 bases are TGTGCCAGCAGTTGGGGTAATCAGCCCCAGCATTTT.

The chain carries TRBV5-1 and TRBJ1-1; no definite D call. CDR1 is SGHRS, CDR2 YFSETQ, per germline. This CDR3 spans 15 amino acids. Trimming removed 0 bases at V and 0 bases at J, with 9 bases between. CDR3 amino acids: CASSLATTMNTEAFF. The CDR3 nucleotides read TGCGCCAGCAGCTTGGCCACTACTATGAACACTGAAGCTTTCTTT.

This chain connects TRBV7-8 to TRBJ1-1; D gene unclear. V lost 0 bases and J 6 bases, leaving 14 bases between the germline ends. The CDR3 is 15 residues long. Germline V CDR1 and CDR2: SGHVS, FQNEAQ. This CDR3 is CASSLATGMGAEAFF. DNA for the CDR3: TGTGCCAGCAGCTTAGCGACGGGTATGGGAGCTGAAGCTTTCTTT.

Within the sample, this clonotype is large. The chain employs TRBV7-2 and TRBJ2-3; TRBD2 aligns across 10 bases. Unmatched junction bases numbered 0, after V lost 0 bases and J lost 9 bases. CDR3 size: 13 residues. Germline-derived CDR1 and CDR2 are SGHTA and FQGNSA. The CDR3 DNA is TGTGCCAGCAGCTTAGCGACTAGCGGGACGCAGTATTTT. Protein sequence: CASSLATSGTQYF.

Sample share makes this clonotype medium-sized (0.01 to 0.1%). V is TRBV4-3 and J is TRBJ2-2; no clear D. Germline assignment: CDR1 LGHNA and CDR2 YSLEER. V was trimmed by 4 bases and J by 7 bases, leaving 19 bases between them. This CDR3 has 16 amino acids. The CDR3 loop is CASSRAPGLVGGELFF. CDR3 in DNA: TGCGCCAGCAGCCGAGCACCCGGGCTAGTCGGCGGGGAGCTGTTTTTT.

This clonotype showed up just a few times. The chain uses TRBV6-5 and TRBJ1-3; unclear D gene. Trimming left V 6 bases short and J 0 bases short, with 3 bases between. Germline-derived CDR1 and CDR2 are MNHEY and SVGAGI. There are 12 residues in the CDR3. Here the CDR3 DNA reads TGTGCCAGCAGCGGCTCTGGAAACACCATATATTTT. This encodes CASSGSGNTIYF.

The chain employs TRBV20-1 and TRBJ2-1; D is possibly TRBD2 (5 bases). With 3 bases removed from V and 3 bases from J, the gap between germline ends came to 15 bases. There are 15 residues in the CDR3. From germline, CDR1 is DFQATT and CDR2 SNEGSKA (reference sequence). The CDR3: CSARDFLGHYNEQFF. In nucleotides, the CDR3 is TGCAGTGCTAGGGACTTTTTGGGCCACTACAATGAGCAGTTCTTC.

This clonotype has more than one count but fewer than ten. The J gene is TRBJ2-3, the V gene TRBV20-1; D unclear. With 2 bases removed from V and 2 bases from J, the gap between germline ends came to 5 bases. Germline V gene sequence: CDR1 DFQATT, CDR2 SNEGSKA (reference sequence). The CDR3 is made up of 12 amino acids. DNA of the CDR3: TGCAGTGCTAGATCATCCACAGATACGCAGTATTTT. It codes for CSARSSTDTQYF.

This chain joins TRBV20-1 and TRBJ2-7; TRBD2 agrees at 11 bases. CDR1 is DFQATT and CDR2 is SNEGSKA in the germline V gene (reference sequence). The CDR3 has 16 amino acids. Losses at the gene ends were 0 bases for V and 12 bases for J; bases not matched to a gene: 16. CDR3 in amino acids: CSARDHGLAGGNPRYV. CDR3 DNA sequence: TGCAGTGCTAGAGATCATGGTCTAGCGGGAGGCAATCCTCGGTACGTC.

This clonotype was observed a handful of times. The chain carries TRBV9 and TRBJ2-1; tentative D call: TRBD1 (6 bases). Germline-derived CDR1 and CDR2 are SGDLS and YYNGEE. There are 15 residues in the CDR3. V lost 3 bases to trimming and J lost 2 bases, with 12 bases between them. The CDR3 DNA reads TGTGCCAGCAGCGGAGAACAGGGCACCTACAATGAGCAGTTCTTC. Its translation: CASSGEQGTYNEQFF.

This clonotype is labeled as medium-sized (0.01 to 0.1%). The chain has TRBV25-1 and TRBJ2-2, with TRBD1 matching 7 bases. Losses at the gene ends were 0 bases for V and 5 bases for J; bases not matched to a gene: 6. This CDR3 has 16 residues. CDR1 is MGHDK and CDR2 is SYGVNS in the germline V gene. CDR3 sequence (DNA): TGTGCCAGCAGTGAATATATGGGACAGCGGACCGGGGAGCTGTTTTTT. Protein product: CASSEYMGQRTGELFF.

The CDR3 loop is CASSQDRRPQLATNEKLFF. The CDR3 DNA is TGTGCCAGCAGCCAAGATCGGAGGCCCCAGCTTGCAACTAATGAAAAACTGTTTTTT. V and J are TRBV4-2 and TRBJ1-4; D unresolved. CDR1 is LGHNA and CDR2 is YNFKEQ in the germline V gene. This CDR3 comprises 19 residues. V was cut by 0 bases and J by 0 bases, with 17 bases left in between.

This clonotype is deemed medium-sized. J is TRBJ2-7 and V is TRBV7-8, with 9 bases lining up with TRBD2. This CDR3 has 16 amino acids. After removal of 6 bases from V and 6 bases from J, the junction contained 15 bases not matched to a gene. The germline V gene encodes CDR1 SGHVS and CDR2 FQNEAQ. The chain's CDR3 is CASSFGTSQKTGEQYV. The CDR3 bases are TGTGCCAGCAGTTTCGGGACTAGCCAGAAAACGGGCGAGCAGTACGTC.

The chain combines TRBV6-2 or TRBV6-3 with TRBJ1-6; TRBD1 matches at 7 bases. This CDR3 is built from 15 residues. V was pared by 6 bases and J by 9 bases, with 11 bases of the junction left unmatched. The V gene's germline CDR1 is MNHEY and CDR2 SVGEGT. CDR3 sequence: CASSQTTGKGSPLHF. CDR3 bases: TGTGCCAGCAGCCAAACGACAGGGAAGGGTTCACCCCTCCACTTT.

This chain links TRBV12-3 or TRBV12-4 with TRBJ1-1, with TRBD1 matching over 7 bases. The CDR3 runs to 15 residues. Germline trimming cut 8 bases from V and 5 bases from J; bases unmatched to any gene: 14. This CDR3 reads CASQDRKVMHTEAFF. For the CDR3, the DNA is TGTGCCAGCCAGGACAGGAAGGTCATGCATACTGAAGCTTTCTTT.

This clonotype was detected a few times. The chain uses TRBV5-6 and TRBJ2-1; TRBD2 matches at 7 bases. In germline, CDR1 is SGHDT, CDR2 YYEEEE. J was trimmed by 0 bases and V by 7 bases; bases with no gene match: 10. The CDR3 consists of 16 residues. CDR3 loop: CASELSSGSSYNEQFF. The CDR3 region has the DNA TGTGCCAGCGAACTCTCTAGCGGTAGCTCCTACAATGAGCAGTTCTTC.

The chain uses TRBV7-9 and TRBJ2-2; 7 nucleotides align to TRBD2. This CDR3 comprises 16 residues. V lost 5 bases, J lost 5 bases, and 11 bases stayed unmatched. Germline V gene sequence: CDR1 SEHNR, CDR2 FQNEAQ (reference sequence). In nucleotides, the CDR3 is TGTGCCAGCAGCACCCGCGGAGGGGAGGGGACCGGGGAGCTGTTTTTT. Its protein is CASSTRGGEGTGELFF. The full variable domain, with the rest looked up from reference TRBV7-9 and TRBJ2-2, is DTGVSQNPRHKITKRGQNVTFRCDPISEHNRLYWYRQTLGQGPEFLTYFQNEAQLEKSRLLSDRFSAERPKGSFSTLEIQRTEQGDSAMYLCASSTRGGEGTGELFFGEGSRLTVL.

This clonotype is termed medium-sized. V gene TRBV20-1 combines with J gene TRBJ2-6; 7 bases agree with TRBD1. The V segment lost 2 bases and the J segment 3 bases; nucleotides outside the gene matches: 13. The CDR3 sequence is 18 residues long. Germline V gives CDR1 DFQATT, CDR2 SNEGSKA (reference sequence). The CDR3 bases are TGCAGTGCTAGATCTGACGACAGGGCTTCAGGTGGGGCCAACGTCCTGACTTTC. This gives the protein CSARSDDRASGGANVLTF.

In this sample, this clonotype turned up a few times. The chain is built from TRBV10-2 and TRBJ1-5; 12 nucleotides agree with TRBD1. This CDR3 has 20 amino acids. The V and J ends lost 6 bases and 2 bases, in that order; junction bases with no gene match: 17. Germline values: CDR1 WSHSY, CDR2 SAAADI. The CDR3 loop is CASSGAPGTGGFMGNQPQHF. The CDR3 coding sequence is TGCGCCAGCAGCGGAGCCCCCGGGACAGGGGGCTTCATGGGCAATCAGCCCCAGCATTTT.

A note on this clonotype: This clone may be a read error of a much larger clone one base away. This chain connects TRBV29-1 to TRBJ2-1, with D possibly matching TRBD2 (5 bases). Looked up from germline, CDR1 is SQVTM and CDR2 is ANQGSEA. The CDR3 has 15 amino acids. Trimming left V 4 bases short and J 3 bases short, with 16 bases between. The CDR3 DNA reads as TGCAGCGTTGCCGCGACTACGAGCTTCTACAATGAGCAGTTCTTC. Translating it yields CSVAATTSFYNEQFF.

The chain has TRBV5-8 and TRBJ2-1; 12 positions match TRBD2. Germline V gene sequence: CDR1 SGHTS, CDR2 YDEGEE. V shed 1 base, J shed 4 bases, and the junction held 9 bases outside the gene matches. This CDR3 contains 18 residues. CDR3 sequence: CASSLTLAGGPVYNEQFF. CDR3 in DNA: TGTGCCAGCAGCTTGACGCTAGCGGGAGGGCCGGTATACAATGAGCAGTTCTTC. Full variable domain (remainder filled in from reference TRBV5-8 and TRBJ2-1): EAGVTQSPTHLIKTRGQQATLRCSPISGHTSVYWYQQALGLGLQFLLWYDEGEERNRGNFPPRFSGRQFPNYSSELNVNALELEDSALYLCASSLTLAGGPVYNEQFFGPGTRLTVL.